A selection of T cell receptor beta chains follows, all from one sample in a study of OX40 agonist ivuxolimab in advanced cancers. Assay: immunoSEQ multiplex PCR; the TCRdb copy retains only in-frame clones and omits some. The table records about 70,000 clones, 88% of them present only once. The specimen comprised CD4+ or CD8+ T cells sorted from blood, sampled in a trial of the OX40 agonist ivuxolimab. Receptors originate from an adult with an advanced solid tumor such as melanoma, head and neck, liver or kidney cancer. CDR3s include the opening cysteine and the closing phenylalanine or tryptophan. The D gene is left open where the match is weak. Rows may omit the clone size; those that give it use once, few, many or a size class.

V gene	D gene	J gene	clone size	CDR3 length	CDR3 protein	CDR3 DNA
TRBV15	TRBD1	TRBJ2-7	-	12	CATSGTGNEQYF	TGTGCCACCAGCGGGACAGGGAACGAGCAGTACTTC
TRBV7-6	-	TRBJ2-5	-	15	CASSPTGGQQETQYF	TGTGCCAGCAGCCCCACCGGGGGGCAGCAAGAGACCCAGTACTTC
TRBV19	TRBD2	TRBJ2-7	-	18	CASSTQSGTSGAIYEQYF	TGTGCCAGTAGTACTCAATCCGGGACTAGCGGGGCTATCTACGAGCAGTACTTC
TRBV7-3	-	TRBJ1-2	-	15	CASSEGGGLNYGYTF	TGTGCCAGCAGCGAGGGGGGAGGTCTTAACTATGGCTACACCTTC
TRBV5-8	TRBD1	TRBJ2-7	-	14	CASSLARGLGEQYF	TGTGCCAGCAGCTTGGCCAGGGGGCTGGGGGAGCAGTACTTC
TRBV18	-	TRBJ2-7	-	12	CASSPRNYEQYF	TGTGCCAGCTCACCGCGTAACTACGAGCAGTACTTC
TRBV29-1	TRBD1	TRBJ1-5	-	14	CSVRQGDLNQPQHF	TGCAGCGTGCGACAGGGCGATCTCAATCAGCCCCAGCATTTT
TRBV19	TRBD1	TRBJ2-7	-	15	CASSSGQGGFYEQYF	TGTGCCAGTAGTTCTGGACAGGGGGGCTTCTACGAGCAGTACTTC
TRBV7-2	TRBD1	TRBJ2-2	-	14	CASSETGQPGELFF	TGTGCCAGCTCCGAGACAGGGCAGCCCGGGGAGCTGTTTTTT
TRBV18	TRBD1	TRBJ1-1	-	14	CASSRGQENTEAFF	TGTGCCAGCTCACGGGGACAGGAGAACACTGAAGCTTTCTTT
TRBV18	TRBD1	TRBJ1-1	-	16	CASSRSTGIENTEAFF	TGTGCCAGCTCACGCTCGACAGGGATAGAGAACACTGAAGCTTTCTTT
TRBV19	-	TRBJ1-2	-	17	CASTYPPEWGGNYGYTF	TGTGCCAGTACCTACCCCCCGGAGTGGGGAGGAAACTATGGCTACACCTTC
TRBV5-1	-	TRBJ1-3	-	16	CASSLTAGISGNTIYF	TGCGCCAGCAGCTTGACGGCAGGGATCTCTGGAAACACCATATATTTT
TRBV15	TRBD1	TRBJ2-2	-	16	CATRAEWTGSTGELFF	TGTGCCACCAGGGCTGAATGGACAGGGTCGACCGGGGAGCTGTTTTTT
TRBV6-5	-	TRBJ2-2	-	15	CASSYSGQPWGELFF	TGTGCCAGCAGTTACTCGGGGCAACCTTGGGGGGAGCTGTTTTTT
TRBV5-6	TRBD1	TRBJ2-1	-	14	CASSPSTGRDEQFF	TGTGCCAGCAGCCCGTCGACAGGGCGGGATGAGCAGTTCTTC
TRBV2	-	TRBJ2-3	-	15	CASRETGAGTDTQYF	TGTGCCAGCAGAGAGACAGGTGCTGGCACAGATACGCAGTATTTT
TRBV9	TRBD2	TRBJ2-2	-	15	CASSGGRANTGELFF	TGTGCCAGCAGCGGCGGGAGAGCGAACACCGGGGAGCTGTTTTTT
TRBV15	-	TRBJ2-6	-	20	CATSRDVGGGHYSGANVLTF	TGTGCCACCAGCAGAGATGTTGGGGGGGGACACTACTCTGGGGCCAACGTCCTGACTTTC
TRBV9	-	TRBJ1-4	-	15	CASSVGSGANEKLFF	TGTGCCAGCAGCGTAGGGTCAGGAGCTAATGAAAAACTGTTTTTT
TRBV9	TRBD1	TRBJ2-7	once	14	CASSKTGGEYEQYF	TGTGCCAGCAGCAAGACAGGGGGTGAATACGAGCAGTACTTC
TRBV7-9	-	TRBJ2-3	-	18	CASSSSRSRPILTDTQYF	TGTGCCAGCAGCTCTAGTCGTAGTAGGCCTATACTCACAGATACGCAGTATTTT
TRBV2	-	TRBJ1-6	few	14	CASRARVANSPLHF	TGTGCCAGCAGGGCCAGGGTAGCTAATTCACCCCTCCACTTT
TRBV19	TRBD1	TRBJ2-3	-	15	CASRDRDRSTDTQYF	TGTGCCAGTAGGGATAGGGACAGGAGCACAGATACGCAGTATTTT
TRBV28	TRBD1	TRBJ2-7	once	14	CASRPPGTAYEQYF	TGTGCCAGCAGACCCCCCGGGACAGCCTACGAGCAGTACTTC
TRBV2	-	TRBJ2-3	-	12	CASTPYSGTQYF	TGTGCCAGCACCCCCTACTCCGGTACGCAGTATTTT